This record covers a single TCR beta chain. In the original analysis: Nucleated cell counts were estimated from reference gene primer amplification. Sequencing was performed with immunoSEQ multiplex PCR; in TCRdb, only in-frame clones are kept and a portion is missing. V, J and clone size are taken as reported in that table, and D and trimming were inferred from the DNA itself. The sample includes 100,000 to 140,000 clones, about 89% of them seen just once. These data are taken from a study of blood T cell repertoires in COVID-19. Across the whole study: Samples representing acute and convalescent COVID-19 were sourced from the United States, Italy and Spain. T cells, B-cell-depleted T cells, or PBMCs supplied cDNA or gDNA.

Germline CDR1 reads SGHNT; CDR2 reads YENEEA. V was cut by 4 bases and J by 0 bases, with 13 bases left in between. The CDR3 covers 16 residues. The origin of this receptor is a man aged 35 to 55 with active or convalescent COVID-19. The sequencing sample was made of peripheral blood. The rearrangement links TRBV11-3 to TRBJ2-1; D is perhaps TRBD2 (6 bases). CDR3 sequence: CASSSWVADSYNEQFF. The CDR3 DNA follows: TGTGCCAGCAGCTCATGGGTAGCGGACTCCTACAATGAGCAGTTCTTC.